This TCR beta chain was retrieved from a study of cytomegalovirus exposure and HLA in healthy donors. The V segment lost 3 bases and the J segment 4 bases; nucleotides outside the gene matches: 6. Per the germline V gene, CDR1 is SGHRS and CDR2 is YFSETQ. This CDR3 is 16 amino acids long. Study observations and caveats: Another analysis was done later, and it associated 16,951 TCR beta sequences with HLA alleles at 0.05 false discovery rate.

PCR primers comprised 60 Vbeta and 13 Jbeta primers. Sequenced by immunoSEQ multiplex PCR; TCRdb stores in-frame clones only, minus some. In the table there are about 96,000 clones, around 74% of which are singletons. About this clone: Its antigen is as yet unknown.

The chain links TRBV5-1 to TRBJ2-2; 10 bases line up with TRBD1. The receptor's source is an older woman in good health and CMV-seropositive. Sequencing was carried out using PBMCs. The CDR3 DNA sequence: TGCGCCAGCAGCTCTACCGGGACAGGGGTCACCGGGGAGCTGTTTTTT. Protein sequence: CASSSTGTGVTGELFF.